The source of this T cell receptor beta chain is a study of blood T cell repertoires in COVID-19. Study overall: Acute-phase and convalescent COVID-19 samples originated in the United States, Italy and Spain.

V was clipped by 3 bases and J by 2 bases; unmatched bases: 3. This CDR3 comprises 14 residues. Germline assignment: CDR1 SGHTA and CDR2 FQGNSA. The count of this clone is one. Per the original data handling: Counts of nucleated cells, estimated from reference gene primer amplification, were obtained. Clones were read by immunoSEQ multiplex PCR, and TCRdb kept only the in-frame ones, dropping some. Clone size and V and J calls were adopted from that table, with D and trimming inferred from the DNA. The sample includes around 70,000 clones, roughly 80% of them seen just once. This TCR came from a woman aged 80 or older with active or convalescent COVID-19. The chain carries TRBV7-2 and TRBJ2-7, with 8 nucleotides matching TRBD2. Sequenced sample: peripheral blood. CDR3 in amino acids: CASSFSGITYEQYF. The CDR3 DNA sequence: TGTGCCAGCAGCTTTAGCGGGATAACCTACGAGCAGTACTTC.